This is a list of T cell receptor beta chains from one sample in a study of blood T cells in healthy people across ages. TCRdb analysed the 5' RACE reads with MiXCR anew, one entry per CDR3 protein. This sample has about 830,000 distinct CDR3 sequences, with over 45% found just once. The specimen sequenced was blood. The receptors originated from a man aged 25-45 years in good health. Both conserved end residues are part of each CDR3.

j_gene: TRBJ2-5
v_gene: TRBV27
CDR3aa: CASSTTSRGETQYF

j_gene: TRBJ1-5
v_gene: TRBV12-3/TRBV12-4
CDR3aa: CASSINYQPQHF

j_gene: TRBJ2-1
v_gene: TRBV15
CDR3aa: CATSMREKGEQFF

j_gene: TRBJ1-2
v_gene: TRBV7-2
CDR3aa: CASSLGGQARVLYGYTF

j_gene: TRBJ2-7
v_gene: TRBV9
CDR3aa: CASSVAGIPYEQYF

j_gene: TRBJ2-7
v_gene: TRBV7-9
CDR3aa: CASSFRAGGPAEQYF

j_gene: .
v_gene: TRBV2
CDR3aa: CASSEGTGLVMRYEQYF

j_gene: TRBJ2-2
v_gene: TRBV10-3
CDR3aa: CASQGTENTGELFF

j_gene: TRBJ2-1
v_gene: TRBV3-1
CDR3aa: CASSQMPVDEQFF

j_gene: TRBJ2-3
v_gene: TRBV6-5
CDR3aa: CASWRGDTDTQYF

j_gene: .
v_gene: TRBV20-1
CDR3aa: CSGTRVGSYEQYF

j_gene: TRBJ2-3
v_gene: TRBV7-2
CDR3aa: CASSADRYTDTQYF

j_gene: TRBJ1-1
v_gene: TRBV7-8
CDR3aa: CASSSTGTGETEAFF

j_gene: .
v_gene: TRBV27
CDR3aa: CASSAPPDHEQYF

j_gene: TRBJ1-2
v_gene: TRBV7-2
CDR3aa: CASSSGRLANYGYTF

j_gene: TRBJ2-1
v_gene: TRBV20-1
CDR3aa: CSASHQGNEQFF

j_gene: TRBJ1-1
v_gene: TRBV9
CDR3aa: CASSVGVGLNTEAFF